These 25 T cell receptor beta chains were sequenced from one sample in a study of blood T cell repertoires in COVID-19. The assay was immunoSEQ multiplex PCR, and TCRdb's table has in-frame clones only and misses some. The data show roughly 220,000 clones, around 84% seen once. The sequencing input was peripheral blood. These receptor sequences come from a woman aged 55-70 years who had recovered from COVID-19.

This chain uses TRBV7-2 with TRBJ2-1; perhaps TRBD2 as D (6 bases). The CDR3 is 17 residues long. Germline loops: CDR1 SGHTA, CDR2 FQGNSA. V shed 1 base and J shed 3 bases, with 16 bases lying between them. This CDR3 is CASSLGLAGSLYNEQFF. The CDR3 bases are TGTGCCAGCAGCTTAGGACTGGCGGGGAGCCTCTACAATGAGCAGTTCTTC.

The CDR3 is CASSLSGGSTGELFF. The DNA of the CDR3 is TGTGCCAGCAGCTTGAGCGGGGGGTCCACCGGGGAGCTGTTTTTT. This chain uses TRBV5-4 with TRBJ2-2; 9 bases map to TRBD2. J lost 4 bases, V lost 1 base, and 2 bases had no gene match. Germline CDR1 is SGHNT and CDR2 is YYREEE (reference sequence). The CDR3 contains 15 residues.

V and J are TRBV5-4 and TRBJ1-1; the match to TRBD1 covers 7 bases. The CDR3 totals 14 residues. Germline V gives CDR1 SGHNT, CDR2 YYREEE (reference sequence). J lost 1 base, V lost 4 bases, and 4 bases had no gene match. CDR3 DNA sequence: TGTGCCAGCAGCCCGGGACAGAGGAACACTGAAGCTTTCTTT. Protein sequence: CASSPGQRNTEAFF.

The CDR3 sequence: CATVTQYF. CDR3 DNA: TGTGCCACCGTAACGCAGTATTTT. The V gene is TRBV24-1, the J gene TRBJ2-3; D unclear. The CDR3 is 8 residues long. V was shortened by 9 bases and J by 9 bases, with 3 bases between the two germline ends. CDR1 KGHDR and CDR2 SFDVKD come from the germline V gene.

Comments on this clone: This same CDR3 is encoded by further DNA sequences in the sample. The V call is TRBV2, the J call TRBJ2-5, with 9 bases identical to TRBD2. This CDR3 has 13 amino acids. CDR1 and CDR2 (germline): SNHLY, FYNNEI. V lost 3 bases to trimming and J lost 5 bases; unmatched junction nucleotides: 1. The CDR3 coding sequence is TGTGCCAGCAGTGACCTAGCGGGGGAGACCCAGTACTTC. Protein product: CASSDLAGETQYF.

V is TRBV6-1 and J is TRBJ2-3, with 13 nucleotides matching TRBD2. The germline V gene has CDR1 MNHNS and CDR2 SASEGT. J gave up 4 bases and V 4 bases, and 5 bases lay outside the gene matches. This CDR3 spans 16 amino acids. The CDR3 here is CASSGRTSGGADTQYF. DNA of the CDR3: TGTGCCAGCAGTGGACGGACTAGCGGGGGTGCAGATACGCAGTATTTT.

This clone appeared a few times. The chain carries TRBV5-1 and TRBJ1-1; weak D call: TRBD1 (5 bases). CDR1 SGHRS and CDR2 YFSETQ come from the germline V gene. V lost 7 bases and J lost 0, with 13 bases in between. CDR3 length: 14 residues. DNA for the CDR3: TGCGCCAGCCGGAGGGGAGGGCTGAACACTGAAGCTTTCTTT. It specifies CASRRGGLNTEAFF.

V usage is TRBV5-4 and J usage is TRBJ2-1; possibly TRBD2 for D (6 bases). Trimming stripped 4 bases from V and 5 bases from J, with 19 bases between. CDR1 is SGHNT, CDR2 YYREEE, per germline (reference sequence). There are 16 residues in the CDR3. CDR3 in amino acids: CASSPGLPVEHNEQFF. CDR3 bases: TGTGCCAGCAGCCCGGGACTGCCGGTAGAACACAATGAGCAGTTCTTC.

Only one count was recorded for this clone. The chain uses TRBV27 and TRBJ1-6, with a possible D match to TRBD1 (6 bases). V was pared by 2 bases and J by 6 bases, with 20 bases between. The CDR3 is made up of 18 amino acids. Looked up from germline, CDR1 is MNHEY and CDR2 is SMNVEV (reference sequence). The CDR3 DNA sequence: TGTGCCAGCAGTTTAGGACAGTCTTTTTCCGGGCTTAATTCACCCCTCCACTTT. It encodes CASSLGQSFSGLNSPLHF.

This sequence joins TRBV7-2 and TRBJ2-3; 15 positions agree with TRBD2. The junction had 10 bases not matched to a gene; V was cut back by 5 bases and J by 4 bases. Per germline, CDR1 SGHTA and CDR2 FQGNSA. The CDR3 runs to 18 residues. This CDR3 reads CASSPPLGLAGGPDTQYF. The CDR3 DNA is TGTGCCAGCAGCCCACCCCTTGGACTAGCGGGGGGGCCAGATACGCAGTATTTT.

This clone came up once. V is TRBV6-4 and J is TRBJ2-3, with a weak D call TRBD2 (6 bases). The CDR3 totals 15 residues. Germline values: CDR1 MRHNA, CDR2 SNTAGT. Deletions cut 4 bases from V and 4 bases from J, with 15 bases between. The CDR3 DNA is TGTGCCAGCAGTGCCGCGGGGACCACCTCAGATACGCAGTATTTT. Amino acid sequence: CASSAAGTTSDTQYF.

The chain uses TRBV19 and TRBJ2-3; 9 bases map to TRBD2. V trimming: 4 bases; J trimming: 5 bases; junction bases outside the gene matches: 7. The CDR3 is made up of 15 amino acids. The V gene's germline CDR1 is LNHDA and CDR2 SQIVND (reference sequence). The CDR3 loop reads CASSTTWTSEDTQYF. The CDR3, as DNA: TGTGCCAGTAGTACGACCTGGACTAGCGAAGATACGCAGTATTTT.

The chain uses TRBV10-2 and TRBJ2-7; unclear D gene. The CDR3 totals 13 residues. The germline CDR1 and CDR2 sequences are WSHSY and SAAADI. V was cut by 8 bases and J by 1 base, with 12 bases left in between. The CDR3 region is CASSTQVSYEQYF. CDR3 in DNA: TGCGCCAGCTCCACTCAGGTTTCCTACGAGCAGTACTTC.

This chain connects TRBV4-1 to TRBJ1-2; 8 positions agree with TRBD1. Germline CDR1 and CDR2: MGHRA and YSYEKL. This CDR3 has 15 residues. V dropped 1 base and J dropped 3; count of bases not matched to a gene: 4. The CDR3 loop reads CASSQGQGLDYGYTF. In nucleotides, the CDR3 is TGCGCCAGCAGCCAAGGACAGGGGTTGGACTATGGCTACACCTTC.

The chain carries TRBV15 and TRBJ2-5, with 11 bases fitting TRBD2. The CDR3 is made up of 13 amino acids. The ends lost 5 bases at V and 11 bases at J; junction bases unmatched: 7. The germline gives CDR1 LNHNV, CDR2 YYDKDF (reference sequence). CDR3 in amino acids: CATSGTSGTHQYF. CDR3 bases: TGTGCCACCAGCGGGACTAGCGGAACGCATCAGTACTTC.

The chain is built from TRBV5-4 and TRBJ1-1; 8 nucleotides align to TRBD1. CDR1 and CDR2 (germline): SGHNT, YYREEE (reference sequence). The V segment lost 4 bases and the J segment 2 bases; nucleotides outside the gene matches: 4. This CDR3 is 14 amino acids long. CDR3 nucleotide sequence: TGTGCCAGCAGCATGGGACAGGTAAACACTGAAGCTTTCTTT. Its protein product is CASSMGQVNTEAFF.

The CDR3 protein is CARSYSGQKNEKLFF. The CDR3 region has the DNA TGTGCCAGAAGCTATTCGGGACAGAAGAATGAAAAACTGTTTTTT. The V and J genes are TRBV5-3 and TRBJ1-4; 7 bases are a match to TRBD1. TRBV5-3 is an ORF; its function is uncertain. CDR3 size: 15 residues. After removal of 3 bases from V and 5 bases from J, the junction contained 7 bases not matched to a gene.

The rearrangement uses TRBV2 and TRBJ2-5, with D unresolved. The length of the CDR3 is 12 residues. The germline V and J ends were trimmed by 4 bases and 5 bases, with 8 bases remaining between them. Germline loops: CDR1 SNHLY, CDR2 FYNNEI. The CDR3 reads CASSVLPETQYF. CDR3 DNA sequence: TGTGCCAGCAGTGTTCTACCCGAGACCCAGTACTTC.

V and J are TRBV18 and TRBJ2-3; D gene uncertain. Trimming shortened V by 3 bases and J by 4 bases, and 8 bases separated the two germline ends. The CDR3 covers 13 residues. Germline V gives CDR1 KGHSH, CDR2 LQKENI. Here the CDR3 DNA reads TGTGCCAGCTCACCCCATGCGGCAGATACGCAGTATTTT. It codes for CASSPHAADTQYF.

The chain is built from TRBV6-5 and TRBJ2-3; D might be TRBD1 (5 bases). The CDR3 extends over 14 amino acids. The ends were cut back, 0 bases at V and 4 bases at J, with 8 bases in the middle. Germline V gene sequence: CDR1 MNHEY, CDR2 SVGAGI. This chain's CDR3 is CASSYSPGPDTQYF. In DNA form, the CDR3 reads TGTGCCAGCAGTTACTCGCCAGGGCCAGATACGCAGTATTTT.

CDR3 DNA: TGTGCCAGCAGGACAATAGGGGGCGGGAAGGCTTTCTTT. Protein sequence: CASRTIGGGKAFF. The chain combines TRBV11-2 with TRBJ1-1; 7 bases fit TRBD1. This CDR3 is 13 amino acids long. Per the germline V gene, CDR1 is SGHAT and CDR2 is FQNNGV. After removal of 6 bases from V and 11 bases from J, the junction contained 12 bases not matched to a gene.

V gene TRBV6-5 combines with J gene TRBJ2-5; 15 bases map to TRBD2. The V segment lost 4 bases and the J segment 4 bases; nucleotides outside the gene matches: 4. The germline CDR1 and CDR2 sequences are MNHEY and SVGAGI. The CDR3 is 16 amino acids. The CDR3 protein is CASSWTSGGAGETQYF. DNA of the CDR3: TGTGCCAGCAGTTGGACTAGCGGGGGGGCCGGAGAGACCCAGTACTTC.

The chain is built from TRBV7-2 and TRBJ1-2, with D uncertain. Germline V gene lookup returns CDR1 SGHTA and CDR2 FQGNSA. The ends were cut back, 1 base at V and 10 bases at J, with 10 bases in the middle. This CDR3 is built from 12 residues. As DNA, the CDR3 is TGTGCCAGCAGCTTAGAGTCAGTGGCCTACACCTTC. It yields the protein CASSLESVAYTF. The whole variable domain, remainder taken from reference TRBV7-2 and TRBJ1-2, is GAGVSQSPSNKVTEKGKDVELRCDPISGHTALYWYRQSLGQGLEFLIYFQGNSAPDKSGLPSDRFSAERTGGSVSTLTIQRTQQEDSAVYLCASSLESVAYTFGSGTRLTVV.

A few counts support this clone. The chain employs TRBV4-1 and TRBJ1-1; D is ambiguous. The length of the CDR3 is 17 residues. Germline V gene sequence: CDR1 MGHRA, CDR2 YSYEKL. The V gene lost 0 bases and the J gene lost 5 bases, with 19 bases spanning the gap. The CDR3 loop is CASSQDSGPKKATEAFF. The CDR3 DNA is TGCGCCAGCAGCCAAGATTCAGGTCCTAAGAAGGCTACTGAAGCTTTCTTT.

The sample holds one count of this clone. V usage is TRBV6-5 and J usage is TRBJ2-1; the match to TRBD2 covers 8 bases. The CDR3 has 16 amino acids. V shed 4 bases and J 5 bases; nucleotides not matched to a gene: 10. CDR1 MNHEY and CDR2 SVGAGI come from the germline V gene. The DNA of the CDR3 is TGTGCCAGCAGTTCCATAGCGGGGAGAAGAAACAATGAGCAGTTCTTC. It specifies CASSSIAGRRNNEQFF.